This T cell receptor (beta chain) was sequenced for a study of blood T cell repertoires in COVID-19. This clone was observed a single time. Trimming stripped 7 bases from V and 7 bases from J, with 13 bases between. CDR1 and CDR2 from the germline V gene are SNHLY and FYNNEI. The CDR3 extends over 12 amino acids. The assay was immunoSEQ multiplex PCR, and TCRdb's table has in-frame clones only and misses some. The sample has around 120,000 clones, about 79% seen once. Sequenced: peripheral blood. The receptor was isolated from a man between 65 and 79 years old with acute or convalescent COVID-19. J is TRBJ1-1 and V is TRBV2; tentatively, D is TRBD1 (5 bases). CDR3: CASTRQLLEAFF. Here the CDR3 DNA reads TGTGCCAGCACAAGACAGCTTCTTGAAGCTTTCTTT. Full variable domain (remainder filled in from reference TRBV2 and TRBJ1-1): EPEVTQTPSHQVTQMGQEVILRCVPISNHLYFYWYRQILGQKVEFLVSFYNNEISEKSEIFDDQFSVERPDGSNFTLKIRSTKLEDSAMYFCASTRQLLEAFFGQGTRLTVV.